These T cell receptor beta chains were read from a single sample in a study of cytomegalovirus exposure and HLA in healthy donors. Using immunoSEQ multiplex PCR, the repertoire was profiled, and TCRdb retains in-frame clones only, with some absent. The sample has some 100,000 clones; 84% are singletons. The sample taken for sequencing was PBMCs. These receptors were collected from a woman aged 18-29 years in good health and CMV-seronegative. Both conserved end residues are part of each CDR3. The D gene is left open where the match is weak. Not every row has a clone size; where given, it reads once, few, many or a size class.

D gene,CDR3 length,clone size,J gene,V gene,CDR3 protein,CDR3 DNA
TRBD1,17,-,TRBJ2-1,TRBV5-5,CASSARDRGSDYNEQFF,TGTGCCAGCAGCGCCCGGGACAGGGGATCAGATTACAATGAGCAGTTCTTC
TRBD2,15,-,TRBJ2-2,TRBV5-1,CASSRTGGYTGELFF,TGCGCCAGCAGCAGGACGGGGGGTTATACCGGGGAGCTGTTTTTT
-,16,-,TRBJ2-2,TRBV19,CASSIDGRGLGGELFF,TGTGCCAGTAGTATCGACGGCAGGGGCCTGGGCGGGGAGCTGTTTTTT
-,16,-,TRBJ2-1,TRBV21-1,CASTYRAPSSYNEQFF,TGTGCCAGCACATACAGGGCCCCGAGCTCCTACAATGAGCAGTTCTTC
TRBD1,16,once,TRBJ1-1,TRBV27,CASSYRTGGMNTEAFF,TGTGCCAGCAGTTACCGGACAGGGGGCATGAACACTGAAGCTTTCTTT
-,13,-,TRBJ2-1,TRBV7-9,CAGGGQGRDEQFF,TGTGCCGGCGGTGGGCAGGGGAGGGATGAGCAGTTCTTC
TRBD2,16,-,TRBJ2-1,TRBV9,CASSVVLAGSYNEQFF,TGTGCCAGCAGCGTAGTACTAGCGGGATCCTACAATGAGCAGTTCTTC
TRBD2,16,once,TRBJ2-3,TRBV9,CASSVRRGSLWDTQYF,TGTGCCAGCAGCGTAAGGCGGGGGTCCCTTTGGGATACGCAGTATTTT
-,12,-,TRBJ1-1,TRBV6-6,CASRKGGVEAFF,TGTGCCAGCCGCAAGGGCGGGGTTGAAGCTTTCTTT
-,16,-,TRBJ1-5,TRBV10-3,CAISESTQGSNQPQHF,TGTGCCATCAGTGAGTCGACTCAAGGCAGCAATCAGCCCCAGCATTTT
TRBD1,13,-,TRBJ1-5,TRBV28,CASSLQGGQPQHF,TGTGCCAGCAGTCTACAGGGGGGTCAGCCCCAGCATTTT
-,15,once,TRBJ2-7,TRBV14,CASSPRGLQGYEQYF,TGTGCCAGCAGCCCCCGAGGGCTACAGGGCTACGAGCAGTACTTC
TRBD2,16,-,TRBJ2-1,TRBV15,CATSRKLAGSYNEQFF,TGTGCCACCAGCAGGAAACTAGCGGGATCCTACAATGAGCAGTTCTTC
-,15,-,TRBJ2-5,TRBV2,CASTRRGGGQETQYF,TGTGCCAGCACCCGGAGAGGGGGGGGCCAAGAGACCCAGTACTTC
-,14,-,TRBJ2-7,TRBV7-9,CASSLITGPYEQYF,TGTGCCAGCAGCTTAATTACAGGGCCCTACGAGCAGTACTTC
TRBD1,14,-,TRBJ1-4,TRBV18,CASSPQGVNEKLFF,TGTGCCAGCTCACCCCAGGGGGTTAATGAAAAACTGTTTTTT
TRBD2,18,-,TRBJ2-3,TRBV7-7,CASSFGPSGSEPGDTQYF,TGTGCTAGCAGCTTCGGTCCTAGCGGGAGCGAACCTGGAGATACGCAGTATTTT
-,13,-,TRBJ2-7,TRBV11-2,CASSKVTAYEQYF,TGTGCCAGCAGTAAGGTGACAGCCTACGAGCAGTACTTC
-,13,-,TRBJ2-5,TRBV6-5,CASSPMGGQTQYF,TGTGCCAGCAGTCCAATGGGGGGTCAGACCCAGTACTTC
TRBD1,14,-,TRBJ1-6,TRBV7-2,CASSLAPGQGPLHF,TGTGCCAGCAGCTTAGCGCCGGGACAGGGGCCCCTCCACTTT
TRBD2,17,-,TRBJ2-7,TRBV27,CASSSDPSSGRIYEQYF,TGTGCCAGCAGTTCAGACCCCTCTAGCGGGAGAATCTACGAGCAGTACTTC
-,13,-,TRBJ1-1,TRBV14,CASSQDLGSEAFF,TGTGCCAGCAGCCAAGATCTGGGCTCTGAAGCTTTCTTT
-,14,-,TRBJ2-2,TRBV7-3,CASSPIPVAGELFF,TGTGCCAGCAGCCCCATCCCGGTGGCCGGGGAGCTGTTTTTT
TRBD2,16,-,TRBJ2-5,TRBV7-2,CASSLQPGGPVETQYF,TGTGCCAGCAGCTTACAACCGGGGGGGCCGGTTGAGACCCAGTACTTC
TRBD2,16,-,TRBJ2-1,TRBV7-8,CASSLRASGRLNEQFF,TGTGCCAGCAGCTTAAGGGCTAGCGGGAGGCTGAATGAGCAGTTCTTC
-,16,-,TRBJ2-5,TRBV4-1,CASSQGGQDFKKTQYF,TGCGCCAGCAGCCAAGGTGGGCAGGACTTTAAGAAGACCCAGTACTTC
TRBD1,15,-,TRBJ2-5,TRBV28,CASSLPTGGSETQYF,TGTGCCAGCAGTTTACCCACAGGGGGCTCTGAGACCCAGTACTTC
-,18,-,TRBJ2-4,TRBV29-1,CSDSTRHTGTRAKNIQYF,TGCAGCGATTCCACACGGCACACAGGGACCCGAGCAAAAAACATTCAGTACTTC
-,15,-,TRBJ2-1,TRBV6-5,CASSSRDSLNNEQFF,TGTGCCAGCAGCTCCCGGGACTCCCTAAACAATGAGCAGTTCTTC
-,14,few,TRBJ1-5,TRBV2,CASRTIPTNQPQHF,TGTGCCAGCAGGACAATCCCGACCAATCAGCCCCAGCATTTT
TRBD1,17,-,TRBJ1-3,TRBV4-3,CASSQDPKGANGNTIYF,TGCGCCAGCAGCCAAGATCCGAAGGGGGCTAATGGAAACACCATATATTTT
-,14,-,TRBJ1-5,TRBV28,CASSFRGGGQPQHF,TGTGCCAGCAGTTTCCGGGGAGGGGGTCAGCCCCAGCATTTT
-,14,few,TRBJ2-7,TRBV11-2,CASSSRVSSYEQYF,TGTGCCAGCAGCAGCAGGGTTTCCTCCTACGAGCAGTACTTC
-,15,-,TRBJ1-6,TRBV6-5,CASSRQDLRNSPLHF,TGTGCCAGCAGCCGACAGGACCTACGGAATTCACCCCTCCACTTT
-,16,few,TRBJ2-6,TRBV4-3,CASSQEEGAGANVLTF,TGCGCCAGCAGCCAAGAGGAAGGGGCCGGGGCCAACGTCCTGACTTTC
-,12,-,TRBJ2-7,TRBV28,CASSSYTYEQYF,TGTGCCAGCAGTTCTTATACCTACGAGCAGTACTTC
-,18,once,TRBJ2-2,TRBV21-1,CASSGRGRRVSNTGELFF,TGTGCCAGCAGCGGCAGGGGGCGCAGGGTGTCGAACACCGGGGAGCTGTTTTTT
TRBD1,16,-,TRBJ2-5,TRBV4-1,CASSQKAQGAGETQYF,TGCGCCAGCAGCCAAAAGGCTCAGGGGGCCGGAGAGACCCAGTACTTC
TRBD1,13,-,TRBJ1-1,TRBV7-3,CASGTGVNTEAFF,TGTGCCAGCGGAACAGGGGTGAACACTGAAGCTTTCTTT
TRBD2,20,-,TRBJ2-2,TRBV14,CASSQEPPLAGDPRTGELFF,TGTGCCAGCAGCCAAGAACCCCCGCTAGCGGGAGACCCAAGAACCGGGGAGCTGTTTTTT
-,15,-,TRBJ1-5,TRBV11-2,CASSLVSGARQPQHF,TGTGCCAGCAGCTTAGTTTCAGGGGCTAGGCAGCCCCAGCATTTT
TRBD2,16,-,TRBJ2-5,TRBV14,CASSQVAGGAWETQYF,TGTGCCAGCAGCCAAGTAGCCGGGGGGGCTTGGGAGACCCAGTACTTC
-,15,-,TRBJ2-7,TRBV7-9,CASSPQDRTPYEQYF,TGTGCCAGCAGCCCACAAGACAGGACCCCCTACGAGCAGTACTTC